This is a list of T cell receptor beta chains from one sample in a study of blood T cell repertoires in COVID-19. Generated by immunoSEQ multiplex PCR, the TCRdb table keeps only in-frame clones and is missing some. The sample yields approximately 170,000 clones, under 80% seen once. What was sequenced was peripheral blood. All receptors come from a woman aged 45 to 65 with acute or convalescent COVID-19. The CDR3 runs from the conserved cysteine through the conserved F or W.

15 TRBJ2-7 TRBV6-6 CASSHGGEWFYEQYF
13 TRBJ1-3 TRBV30 CAWGTGAGNTIYF
15 TRBJ2-3 TRBV5-1 CASSSISGRTDTQYF
15 TRBJ1-2 TRBV9 CASSFRQGGYYGYTF
19 TRBJ1-1 TRBV23-1 CATTNQTGTGLGSGTEAFF
16 TRBJ2-2 TRBV7-9 CASSLVGGVGTGELFF
12 TRBJ1-5 TRBV7-8 CASSLSSQPQHF
12 TRBJ1-2 TRBV28 CASSPGGYGYTF
13 TRBJ1-4 TRBV30 CAWNWDSNEKLFF
16 TRBJ2-3 TRBV28 CASSVPGTGGADTQYF
18 TRBJ1-2 TRBV14 CASSPGQFRKGEDYGYTF
15 TRBJ1-5 TRBV28 CASSPRGGSNQPQHF
14 TRBJ2-7 TRBV18 CASSRRLDSHEQYF
15 TRBJ2-1 TRBV2 CASSLVSPGKDEQFF
12 TRBJ2-7 TRBV28 CASSTTTYEQYF
14 TRBJ1-2 TRBV19 CASRKQTGGDGYTF
14 TRBJ1-1 TRBV19 CASSAYRGRTEAFF
13 TRBJ1-1 TRBV6-6 CASSTTGHTEAFF
15 TRBJ2-3 TRBV3-1/TRBV3-2 CASSPLAWGADTQYF
16 TRBJ1-3 TRBV7-8 CASSSDAAGSGNTIYF
14 TRBJ1-1 TRBV7-2 CASSSLVRNTEAFF
14 TRBJ2-3 TRBV29-1 CSVDRGLDTDTQYF
14 TRBJ2-1 TRBV6-5 CASSYSGVYNEQFF
15 TRBJ2-2 TRBV19 CASSILGQGSGELFF
16 TRBJ1-3 TRBV6-6 CASSYSGVSSGNTIYF
14 TRBJ2-4 TRBV28 CASSLEKAKNIQYF
17 TRBJ2-2 TRBV5-1 CASSFSTSGINTGELFF
15 TRBJ1-2 TRBV28 CASSYPGQGNYGYTF
16 TRBJ2-2 TRBV7-2 CASSLASSGTAGELFF
15 TRBJ1-6 TRBV4-2 CASSQVEALYSPLHF
13 TRBJ2-7 TRBV7-2 CASSEGQYYEQYF
15 TRBJ2-1 TRBV5-1 CASRAGTGSYNEQFF
12 TRBJ2-7 TRBV5-1 CASSYGQGEQYF
13 TRBJ1-1 TRBV14 CASSRDRSGEAFF
15 TRBJ2-3 TRBV7-2 CASSYRTGRTDTQYF
14 TRBJ1-3 TRBV5-1 CASSLGSSGNTIYF
13 TRBJ1-6 TRBV30 CAWAGTGSLTLHF
15 TRBJ2-3 TRBV14 CASSQPRGAADTQYF
12 TRBJ2-7 TRBV9 CASSVGDNEQYF
15 TRBJ1-3 TRBV11-2 CASSLGQDLGNTIYF
16 TRBJ2-7 TRBV14 CASSPTSGRADNEQYF
13 TRBJ2-7 TRBV2 CASSEDRGDEQYF
12 TRBJ1-2 TRBV18 CASSRLEGGYTF
15 TRBJ1-5 TRBV7-2 CASSPGQTTNQPQHF
15 TRBJ1-4 TRBV7-9 CASSSRQGPNEKLFF
13 TRBJ1-5 TRBV28 CASCWDFNQPQHF
13 TRBJ2-2 TRBV6-5 CARRDRLTGELFF
12 TRBJ1-2 TRBV19 CASQKDRYGYTF
17 TRBJ2-3 TRBV5-1 CASSSGGSGVPGDTQYF
15 TRBJ2-3 TRBV10-3 CAISVGLVGTDTQYF
15 TRBJ2-7 TRBV28 CASSPLARSSYEQYF
16 TRBJ2-3 TRBV28 CASSSLLAEDTDTQYF